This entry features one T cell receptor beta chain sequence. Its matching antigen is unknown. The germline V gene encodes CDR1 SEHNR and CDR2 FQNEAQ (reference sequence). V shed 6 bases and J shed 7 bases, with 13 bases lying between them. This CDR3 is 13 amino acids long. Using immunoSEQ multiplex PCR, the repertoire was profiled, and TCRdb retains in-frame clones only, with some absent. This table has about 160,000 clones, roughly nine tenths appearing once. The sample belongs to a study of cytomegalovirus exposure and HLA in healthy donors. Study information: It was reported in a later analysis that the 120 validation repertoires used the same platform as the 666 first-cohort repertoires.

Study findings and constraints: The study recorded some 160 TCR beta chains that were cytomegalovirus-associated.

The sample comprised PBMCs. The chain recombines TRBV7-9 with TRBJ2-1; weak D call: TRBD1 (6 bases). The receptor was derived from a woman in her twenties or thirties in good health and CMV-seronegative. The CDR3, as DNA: TGTGCCAGCAGATTCGCAGGGGTTAATGAGCAGTTCTTC. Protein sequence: CASRFAGVNEQFF.